This paragraph covers one TCR beta chain sequence. This clone appeared a single time. Its antigen is currently not known. Base quality data are lacking; no much larger clone is found one base away. Per the germline V gene, LGHNA is the CDR1 and YSLEER is the CDR2. The CDR3 numbers 18 residues from cysteine through phenylalanine. CDR3 DNA is the only sequence kept; it has 54 bases, read in frame from the first base. Germline trimming amounts to 1 base on V and 0 bases on J, with 7 as the count of junction bases outside the gene matches. The data originate from a study of glioma-infiltrating T cells after dendritic cell vaccination (dated by TCRdb to the mid-2010s). Regarding the research as a whole: Of the 15 or so glioblastoma patients in the cohort, all drawn from Phase I and II dendritic cell vaccination trials, 9 were newly diagnosed and 6 had recurrent disease. Between about 2002 and 2013, the patients were given dendritic cell vaccination pulsed with autologous tumor lysate. The vaccine consisted of monocyte-derived dendritic cells cultured approximately seven days with IL-4 and GM-CSF, then pulsed overnight with autologous tumor lysate. Each patient got three intradermal injections of the dendritic cell vaccine, spaced at biweekly intervals, in the arm below the axilla. In glioblastoma patients vaccinated with dendritic cells, deep sequencing of TCR beta CDR3 regions served to measure the amount of tumor-infiltrating lymphocytes and to compare repertoires between tumor and blood. Survival after dendritic cell vaccination was correlated with TCR sequencing metrics such as TIL content and the overlap between tumor and blood repertoires.

This specimen's time point label, per the study, means: after dendritic cell vaccination, including at tumor progression/relapse. Patients were selected for having adequate residual fresh-frozen tumor tissue and more than two years of available survival data. None of the glioblastoma patients carried an isocitrate dehydrogenase mutation, although molecular status otherwise varied. PBMC were collected before vaccination, two weeks after the third vaccination, and at tumor progression if tumor progression occurred. Genomic DNA was extracted with the Qiagen DNeasy Blood extraction Kit. What the work shows at the level of the full study, not this receptor alone: No direct relationship between TCR clonality and survival was found, suggesting that a diverse polyclonal response may matter. Longer time to progression and overall survival after dendritic cell vaccination were predicted by higher estimated pretreatment TIL content. The three-group TCR overlap response model was characterized as speculative, and prospective validation of the model was stated to be required. The cohort was small and heterogeneous, and full blood and tumor sets were available for few patients, with initial-recurrent tumor pairs available for even fewer patients.

Using the immunoSEQ assay, TCRB CDR3 regions were amplified from roughly 2.2 micrograms of genomic DNA, or from all available DNA when less than that was on hand. The multiplex PCR relied on 60 forward primers for TCR V beta segments and 13 reverse primers for J beta segments. To estimate reads per starting template, synthetic control templates were spiked into each sample at limiting dilution. The Illumina HiSeq System generated sequencing reads of 87 bp. As for the original processing: PCR and sequencing errors were removed by merging closely related sequences with a nearest neighbor algorithm. TCR overlap was measured as the percentage of unique tumor TCR beta sequences that were also present in the peripheral blood of the same patient. In its TCRdb copy, this immuneACCESS table keeps in-frame sequences only and misses some clones. Where compared with another copy, unresolved V genes explain less than half of these, and the others have no known cause. That table supplies the V and J calls and clone size; D and trimming were determined from the DNA. For this sample the table gives roughly 60,000 clones, of which under 90% were detected only once. The ten most abundant clones make up roughly 8.5% of the sample.

The source of this sequence is a human donor with glioblastoma. The V and J segments used are TRBV4-3 and TRBJ2-3; TRBD2 matches 10 bases in the middle. This specimen consisted of blood, obtained after dendritic cell vaccination. In nucleotide form, the sequence is TGCGCCAGCAGCCAAGGGACTAGCGGTAAGTCTAGCACAGATACGCAGTATTTT. This is translated as CASSQGTSGKSSTDTQYF.